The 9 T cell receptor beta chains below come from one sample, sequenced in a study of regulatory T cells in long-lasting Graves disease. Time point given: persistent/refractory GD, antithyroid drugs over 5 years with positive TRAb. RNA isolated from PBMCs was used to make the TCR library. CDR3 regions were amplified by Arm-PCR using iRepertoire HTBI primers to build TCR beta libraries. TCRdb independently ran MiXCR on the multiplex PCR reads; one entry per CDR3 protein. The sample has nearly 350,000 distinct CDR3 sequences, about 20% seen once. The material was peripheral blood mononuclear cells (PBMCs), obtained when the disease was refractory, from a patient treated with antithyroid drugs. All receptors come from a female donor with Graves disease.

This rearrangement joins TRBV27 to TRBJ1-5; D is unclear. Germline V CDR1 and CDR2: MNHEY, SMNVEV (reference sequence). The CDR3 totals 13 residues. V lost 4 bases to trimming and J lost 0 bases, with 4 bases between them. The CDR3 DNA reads TGTGCCAGCAGTTCCATTAGCAATCAGCCCCAGCATTTT. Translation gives CASSSISNQPQHF.

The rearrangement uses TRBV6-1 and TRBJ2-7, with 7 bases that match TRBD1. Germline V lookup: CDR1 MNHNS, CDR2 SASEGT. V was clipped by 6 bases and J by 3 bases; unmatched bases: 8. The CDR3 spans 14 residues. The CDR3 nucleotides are TGTGCCAGCAGGCGAAACAGGGGCCACTACGAGCAGTACTTC. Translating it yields CASRRNRGHYEQYF.

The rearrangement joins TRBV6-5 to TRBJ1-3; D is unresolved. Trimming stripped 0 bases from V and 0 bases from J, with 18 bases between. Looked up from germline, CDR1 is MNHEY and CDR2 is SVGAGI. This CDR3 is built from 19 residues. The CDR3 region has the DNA TGTGCCAGCAGTTACTCCCTCTTTAGGAGGTCAAACTCTGGAAACACCATATATTTT. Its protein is CASSYSLFRRSNSGNTIYF.

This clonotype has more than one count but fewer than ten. The chain's CDR3 is CASSQVRQNTGELFF. The CDR3 nucleotides read TGTGCCAGCAGCCAAGTCCGCCAGAACACCGGGGAGCTGTTTTTT. V usage is TRBV3-1 and J usage is TRBJ2-2; D is undetermined. Germline values: CDR1 LGHDT, CDR2 YNNKEL (reference sequence). Trimming pared 1 base from V and 1 base from J, leaving 7 bases between. The CDR3 spans 15 residues.

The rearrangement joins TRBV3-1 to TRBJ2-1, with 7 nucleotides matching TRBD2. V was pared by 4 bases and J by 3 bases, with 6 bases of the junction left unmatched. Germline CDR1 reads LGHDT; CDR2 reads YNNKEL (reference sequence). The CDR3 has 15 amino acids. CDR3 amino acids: CASSPNGEGYNEQFF. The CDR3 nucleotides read TGTGCCAGCAGCCCTAACGGGGAGGGCTACAATGAGCAGTTCTTC.

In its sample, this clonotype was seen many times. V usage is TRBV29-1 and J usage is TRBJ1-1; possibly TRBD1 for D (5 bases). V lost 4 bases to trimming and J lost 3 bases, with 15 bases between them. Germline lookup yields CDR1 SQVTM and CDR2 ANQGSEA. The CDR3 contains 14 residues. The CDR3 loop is CSVARGVWDTEAFF. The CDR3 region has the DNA TGCAGCGTTGCGCGGGGCGTTTGGGACACTGAAGCTTTCTTT.

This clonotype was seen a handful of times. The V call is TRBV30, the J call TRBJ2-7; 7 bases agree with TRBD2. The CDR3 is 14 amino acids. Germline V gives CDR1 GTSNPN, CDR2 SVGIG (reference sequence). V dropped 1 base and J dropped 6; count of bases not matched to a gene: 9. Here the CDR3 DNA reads TGTGCCTGGAGTGGGCGGGGGAAATTGGGCGAGCAGTACTTC. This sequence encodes CAWSGRGKLGEQYF.

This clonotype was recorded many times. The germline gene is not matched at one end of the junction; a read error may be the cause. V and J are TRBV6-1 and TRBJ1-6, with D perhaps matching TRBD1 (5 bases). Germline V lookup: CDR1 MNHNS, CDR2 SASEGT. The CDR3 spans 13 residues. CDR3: CASREGDNSPLHF. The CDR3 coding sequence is TGTGCCAGCAGGGAAGGGGATAATTCACCCCTCCACTTT.

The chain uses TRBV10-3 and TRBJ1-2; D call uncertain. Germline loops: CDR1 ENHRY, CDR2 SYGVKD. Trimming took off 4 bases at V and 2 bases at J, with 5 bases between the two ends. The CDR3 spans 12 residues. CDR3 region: CAISGDNYGYTF. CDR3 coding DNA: TGTGCCATCAGTGGAGACAACTATGGCTACACCTTC.